This TCR beta chain was identified in a study of monozygotic twins with inflammatory bowel disease. TCRdb reprocessed the 5' RACE reads and reports one entry per CDR3 protein, with no DNA. In total, the table holds approximately 160,000 distinct CDR3 sequences. Per the germline V gene, CDR1 is SGHTA and CDR2 is FQGNSA. The CDR3 contains 13 residues. Collection of a roughly 2.3 ml blood sample took place per donor. The sequence was collected from a human donor with ulcerative colitis or Crohn's disease, or a healthy co-twin of an affected twin (not recorded which). Sequencing was performed on blood. The genes are TRBV7-2 and TRBJ2-5; the TRBD1 assignment by TCRdb is unverifiable without DNA. CDR3 amino acids: CASSPGQGGTQYF.